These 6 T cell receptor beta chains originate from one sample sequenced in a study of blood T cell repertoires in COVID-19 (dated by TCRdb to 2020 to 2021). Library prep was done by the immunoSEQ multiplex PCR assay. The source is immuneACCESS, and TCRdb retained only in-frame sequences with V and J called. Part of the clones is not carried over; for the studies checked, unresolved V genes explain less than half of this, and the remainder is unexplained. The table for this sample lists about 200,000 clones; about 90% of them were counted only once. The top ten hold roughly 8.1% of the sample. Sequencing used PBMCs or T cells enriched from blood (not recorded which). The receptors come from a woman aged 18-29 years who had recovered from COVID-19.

CDR3 protein: CASSLDSSNTEAFF. The CDR3 DNA reads TGCGCCAGCAGCTTGGACAGCAGTAACACTGAAGCTTTCTTT. The genes are TRBV5-1 and TRBJ1-1; D uncertain. This CDR3 is built from 14 residues. Germline values: CDR1 SGHRS, CDR2 YFSETQ. V lost 0 bases to trimming and J lost 2 bases, with 8 bases between them.

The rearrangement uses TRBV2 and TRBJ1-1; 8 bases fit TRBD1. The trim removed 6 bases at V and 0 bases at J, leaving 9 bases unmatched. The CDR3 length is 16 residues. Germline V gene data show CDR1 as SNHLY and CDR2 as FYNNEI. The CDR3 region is CASRPGGPRMNTEAFF. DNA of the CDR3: TGTGCCAGCAGACCAGGGGGCCCTCGAATGAACACTGAAGCTTTCTTT.

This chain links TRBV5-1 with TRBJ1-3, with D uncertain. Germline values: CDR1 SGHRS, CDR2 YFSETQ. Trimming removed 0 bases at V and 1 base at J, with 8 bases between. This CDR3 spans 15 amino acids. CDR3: CASSLATASGNTIYF. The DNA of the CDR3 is TGCGCCAGCAGCTTGGCGACTGCGTCTGGAAACACCATATATTTT.

The CDR3 DNA reads TGTGCCAGCAGCTCCTCAACCAGGGTAGCGGGGATGGAGCAGTTCTTC. Translated, it gives CASSSSTRVAGMEQFF. The chain links TRBV13 to TRBJ2-1, with 8 bases lining up with TRBD2. The V segment lost 4 bases and the J segment 10 bases; nucleotides outside the gene matches: 15. Germline assignment: CDR1 PRHDT and CDR2 FYEKMQ (reference sequence). The CDR3 totals 16 residues.

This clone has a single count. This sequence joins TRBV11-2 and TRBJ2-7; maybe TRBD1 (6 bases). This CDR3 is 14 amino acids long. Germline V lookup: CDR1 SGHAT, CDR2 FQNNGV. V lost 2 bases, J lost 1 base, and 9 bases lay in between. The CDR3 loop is CASSLTGQSYEQYF. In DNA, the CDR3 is TGTGCCAGCAGCTTAACCGGACAGTCCTACGAGCAGTACTTC.

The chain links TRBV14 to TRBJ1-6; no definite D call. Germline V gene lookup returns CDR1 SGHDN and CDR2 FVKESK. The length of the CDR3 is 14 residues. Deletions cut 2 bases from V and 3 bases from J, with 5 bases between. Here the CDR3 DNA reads TGTGCCAGCAGCCAAAGCCACTATAATTCACCCCTCCACTTT. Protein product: CASSQSHYNSPLHF.